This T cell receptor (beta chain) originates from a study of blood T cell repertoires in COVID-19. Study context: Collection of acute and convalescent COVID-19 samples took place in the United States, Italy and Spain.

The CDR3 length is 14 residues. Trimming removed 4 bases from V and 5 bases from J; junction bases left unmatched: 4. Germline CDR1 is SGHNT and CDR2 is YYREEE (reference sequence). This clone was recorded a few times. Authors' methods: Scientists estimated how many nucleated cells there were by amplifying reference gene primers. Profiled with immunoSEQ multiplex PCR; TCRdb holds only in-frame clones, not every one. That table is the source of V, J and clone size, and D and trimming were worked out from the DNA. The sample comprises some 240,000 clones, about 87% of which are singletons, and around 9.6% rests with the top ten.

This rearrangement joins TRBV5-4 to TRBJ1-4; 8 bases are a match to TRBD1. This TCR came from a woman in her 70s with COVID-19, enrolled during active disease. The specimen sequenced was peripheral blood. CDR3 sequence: CASSVDRVNEKLFF. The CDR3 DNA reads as TGTGCCAGCAGCGTGGACAGGGTCAATGAAAAACTGTTTTTT.